This passage covers 28 T cell receptor beta chains from one sample sequenced in a study of shared clonotypes between healthy human individuals. Method: immunoSEQ multiplex PCR; TCRdb's copy keeps in-frame clones and lacks some. This repertoire shows 2 million to 2.5 million clones, 85% to 95% found once; its top ten account for 0.39%. Input material: naive CD4+ T cells from PBMCs. The subset: CD45RA+ positively selected. The receptor source for this set is a man aged 18 to 29 in good health. Some clones in this sample may be carry-over from other donors' samples.

V is TRBV10-3 and J is TRBJ1-5; D perhaps matches TRBD1 (5 bases). The V and J ends lost 6 bases and 6 bases respectively, with 12 bases between them. Germline V gene data show CDR1 as ENHRY and CDR2 as SYGVKD. There are 13 residues in the CDR3. The CDR3: CAISPLGGQPQHF. In nucleotides, the CDR3 is TGTGCCATCAGCCCCTTGGGGGGTCAGCCCCAGCATTTT.

The V and J genes are TRBV6-5 and TRBJ2-3; perhaps D is TRBD1 or TRBD2 (5 bases each). Per the germline V gene, CDR1 is MNHEY and CDR2 is SVGAGI. CDR3 length: 15 residues. V lost 6 bases to trimming and J lost 2 bases, with 15 bases between them. DNA for the CDR3: TGTGCCAGCAGCATATCCGGGACCCCCACAGATACGCAGTATTTT. Amino acids: CASSISGTPTDTQYF.

J is TRBJ1-1 and V is TRBV5-1, with D perhaps matching TRBD1 (5 bases). The CDR3 totals 17 residues. V lost 3 bases and J lost 1, with 19 bases in between. In germline, CDR1 is SGHRS, CDR2 YFSETQ. As DNA, the CDR3 is TGCGCCAGCAGCTCGCGCTCGGGACCAACGGCGAACACTGAAGCTTTCTTT. It specifies CASSSRSGPTANTEAFF.

The chain joins TRBV19 to TRBJ2-7; maybe TRBD2 (5 bases). Trimming left V 6 bases short and J 2 bases short, with 17 bases between. The germline V gene has CDR1 LNHDA and CDR2 SQIVND (reference sequence). There are 15 residues in the CDR3. In DNA, the CDR3 is TGTGCCAGTAGACATAGGGCGAGCGGCCCCTACGAGCAGTACTTC. Translation: CASRHRASGPYEQYF.

The genes are TRBV7-2 and TRBJ2-5, with D unclear. The germline V gene has CDR1 SGHTA and CDR2 FQGNSA. Trimming left V 5 bases short and J 5 bases short, with 6 bases between. The CDR3 runs 11 residues. CDR3 DNA sequence: TGTGCCAGCAGCGGCTGGGAGACCCAGTACTTC. Translating gives CASSGWETQYF.

The J gene is TRBJ2-7, the V gene TRBV5-1; D gene ambiguous. Between the trimmed V and J ends, which lost 0 bases and 5 bases, there was a span of 12 bases. Germline V gene data show CDR1 as SGHRS and CDR2 as YFSETQ. The CDR3 has 14 amino acids. The CDR3 loop is CASSLVVGVNEQYF. The DNA for the CDR3 is TGCGCCAGCAGCTTGGTTGTTGGCGTGAACGAGCAGTACTTC. The complete variable domain, with remaining parts taken from reference TRBV5-1 and TRBJ2-7, reads KAGVTQTPRYLIKTRGQQVTLSCSPISGHRSVSWYQQTPGQGLQFLFEYFSETQRNKGNFPGRFSGRQFSNSRSEMNVSTLELGDSALYLCASSLVVGVNEQYFGPGTRLTVT.

V gene TRBV5-1 combines with J gene TRBJ2-1; either TRBD1 or TRBD2 may fit D (5 bases each). Germline V gene data show CDR1 as SGHRS and CDR2 as YFSETQ. The CDR3 spans 14 residues. Trimming stripped 5 bases from V and 2 bases from J, with 11 bases between. Here the CDR3 DNA reads TGCGCCAGCAGTTGGGGGACCACCTACAATGAGCAGTTCTTC. Its protein is CASSWGTTYNEQFF.

With regard to this clone: The sample carries other DNA sequences with the same CDR3. Here the CDR3 DNA reads TGTGCCAGCAGTCTCGGGAGGGAGACCCAGTACTTC. Protein: CASSLGRETQYF. V gene TRBV7-2 combines with J gene TRBJ2-5, with TRBD2 matching 7 bases. Germline CDR1 and CDR2: SGHTA and FQGNSA. J was trimmed by 5 bases and V by 6 bases; bases with no gene match: 3. The CDR3 contains 12 residues.

This rearrangement joins TRBV7-3 to TRBJ1-1, with TRBD1 as a possible D gene (6 bases). Trimming took off 5 bases at V and 4 bases at J, with 17 bases between the two ends. The CDR3 loop spans 15 amino acids. Germline V gives CDR1 SGHTA, CDR2 FQGTGA. CDR3 protein: CASSPTGGGGTEAFF. The DNA for the CDR3 is TGTGCCAGCAGCCCAACCGGGGGCGGAGGCACTGAAGCTTTCTTT. Filled out from reference TRBV7-3 and TRBJ1-1, the complete variable domain reads GAGVSQTPSNKVTEKGKYVELRCDPISGHTALYWYRQSLGQGPEFLIYFQGTGAADDSGLPNDRFFAVRPEGSVSTLKIQRTERGDSAVYLCASSPTGGGGTEAFFGQGTRLTVV.

This rearrangement joins TRBV30 to TRBJ2-7; perhaps D is TRBD1 or TRBD2 (7 bases each). CDR3 size: 12 residues. Looked up from germline, CDR1 is GTSNPN and CDR2 is SVGIG (reference sequence). The CDR3 region has the DNA TGTGGCCTCTCGGCGGGGGACAGCGAGCAGTACTTC. The encoded protein is CGLSAGDSEQYF.

The chain employs TRBV27 and TRBJ2-7; 9 bases line up with TRBD2. With V trimmed by 8 bases and J by 2 bases, 10 bases remained unmatched. Germline CDR1 MNHEY, CDR2 SMNVEV (reference sequence). The CDR3 length is 15 residues. Written as DNA, the CDR3 is TGTGCCAGCTCCCGGGGCGGGGGGGGCACCTACGAGCAGTACTTC. Amino acids: CASSRGGGGTYEQYF.

The rearrangement links TRBV7-8 to TRBJ1-1; possibly TRBD1 for D (6 bases). CDR3 length equals 17 residues. Germline loops: CDR1 SGHVS, CDR2 FQNEAQ. V lost 4 bases and J 0 bases, leaving 18 bases between the germline ends. In nucleotides, the CDR3 is TGTGCCAGCAGCTCTATAGGGGGAGTCGGGATGAACACTGAAGCTTTCTTT. It specifies CASSSIGGVGMNTEAFF.

This rearrangement joins TRBV27 to TRBJ2-3, with D possibly being TRBD2 (5 bases). The V gene lost 8 bases and the J gene lost 4 bases, with 16 bases spanning the gap. The CDR3 consists of 14 residues. Germline V CDR1 and CDR2: MNHEY, SMNVEV (reference sequence). The CDR3 loop is CASYKGAAPDTQYF. The CDR3 DNA sequence: TGTGCCAGCTACAAGGGAGCCGCGCCAGATACGCAGTATTTT.

The genes are TRBV27 and TRBJ2-2; the match to TRBD2 covers 9 bases. Germline values: CDR1 MNHEY, CDR2 SMNVEV (reference sequence). The V gene end was trimmed by 3 bases and the J gene end by 6 bases; junction bases not matched to a gene: 5. This CDR3 is 15 amino acids long. CDR3 amino acids: CASSLGLAPSGELFF. The CDR3 DNA reads TGTGCCAGCAGTTTGGGACTAGCCCCGTCCGGGGAGCTGTTTTTT.

The chain combines TRBV7-9 with TRBJ2-5; D call uncertain. Germline assignment: CDR1 SEHNR and CDR2 FQNEAQ (reference sequence). Trimming removed 4 bases at V and 9 bases at J, with 18 bases between. The CDR3 length is 14 residues. CDR3 nucleotides: TGTGCCAGCAGCTCACCACAGTCGTTAGGGCCCCAGTACTTC. Its protein product is CASSSPQSLGPQYF.

This chain joins TRBV7-9 and TRBJ2-7; 9 bases agree with TRBD2. CDR3 length: 15 residues. Germline V gene data show CDR1 as SEHNR and CDR2 as FQNEAQ (reference sequence). V was clipped by 6 bases and J by 4 bases; unmatched bases: 10. DNA for the CDR3: TGTGCCAGCAGTCCAAGCGGGAGGCCAGATTACGAGCAGTACTTC. Encoded protein: CASSPSGRPDYEQYF.

The genes are TRBV5-6 and TRBJ2-2, with D uncertain. The germline V and J ends were trimmed by 4 bases and 0 bases, with 16 bases remaining between them. Germline V gives CDR1 SGHDT, CDR2 YYEEEE. The CDR3 is 17 residues long. The CDR3 DNA reads as TGTGCCAGCAGCGACTTGTCTAGGCAGTCGAACACCGGGGAGCTGTTTTTT. Protein: CASSDLSRQSNTGELFF.

In nucleotides, the CDR3 is TGTGCCAGCAGTGTCTTTCGGGCGGGAGTAGGGACCGGGGAGCTGTTTTTT. This encodes CASSVFRAGVGTGELFF. This chain joins TRBV6-1 and TRBJ2-2, with 7 nucleotides matching TRBD2. CDR1 is MNHNS, CDR2 SASEGT, per germline. This CDR3 spans 17 amino acids. V lost 4 bases and J lost 5; bases outside the gene matches: 13.

This clone was detected only once. The V call is TRBV7-3, the J call TRBJ2-1, with 11 bases that match TRBD2. The junction had 6 bases not matched to a gene; V was cut back by 5 bases and J by 3 bases. The germline gives CDR1 SGHTA, CDR2 FQGTGA. The CDR3 contains 16 residues. The DNA of the CDR3 is TGTGCCAGCAGCGAAGGGACTAGCGGACTCTACAATGAGCAGTTCTTC. Encoded protein: CASSEGTSGLYNEQFF.

Note on this clone: This CDR3 is also generated by other DNA sequences in the sample. J is TRBJ2-1 and V is TRBV11-3, with TRBD2 matching over 9 bases. Germline V gene data show CDR1 as SGHNT and CDR2 as YENEEA. This CDR3 has 15 residues. V trimming: 2 bases; J trimming: 4 bases; junction bases outside the gene matches: 3. The CDR3 protein is CASSLTSGSYNEQFF. The CDR3 DNA follows: TGTGCCAGCAGCTTAACTAGCGGGTCTTACAATGAGCAGTTCTTC.

The rearrangement links TRBV7-2 to TRBJ2-2; D is uncertain. The CDR3 consists of 15 residues. The germline V gene encodes CDR1 SGHTA and CDR2 FQGNSA. V shed 2 bases and J shed 1 base, with 8 bases lying between them. The CDR3 sequence: CASSLFGRNTGELFF. CDR3 DNA: TGTGCCAGCAGCTTATTCGGCAGGAACACCGGGGAGCTGTTTTTT.

The V call is TRBV18, the J call TRBJ2-2; 9 nucleotides agree with TRBD2. Germline CDR1 reads KGHSH; CDR2 reads LQKENI. The trim removed 1 base at V and 5 bases at J, leaving 14 bases unmatched. The CDR3 is 19 residues long. The DNA for the CDR3 is TGTGCCAGCTCACCACAACGAGTCCTAGCGGGATTTGTGACCGGGGAGCTGTTTTTT. This sequence encodes CASSPQRVLAGFVTGELFF.

The rearrangement links TRBV5-1 to TRBJ1-3; D call uncertain. V gave up 1 base and J gave up 1 base, with 9 bases separating them. The CDR3 is 15 residues long. CDR1 is SGHRS and CDR2 is YFSETQ in the germline V gene. CDR3: CASSLLPGSGNTIYF. The CDR3 coding sequence is TGCGCCAGCAGCTTGCTCCCGGGTTCTGGAAACACCATATATTTT.

The chain combines TRBV2 with TRBJ2-2, with D possibly being TRBD2 (5 bases). V lost 5 bases and J 6 bases, leaving 10 bases between the germline ends. This CDR3 has 13 residues. CDR1 is SNHLY and CDR2 is FYNNEI in the germline V gene. CDR3 protein: CASSPGISGELFF. The CDR3 region has the DNA TGTGCCAGCAGTCCCGGGATCTCCGGGGAGCTGTTTTTT.

The chain carries TRBV29-1 and TRBJ2-7; a weak D match, TRBD1 (5 bases). V gave up 0 bases and J gave up 10 bases, with 13 bases separating them. The CDR3 consists of 12 residues. Per the germline V gene, CDR1 is SQVTM and CDR2 is ANQGSEA. Here the CDR3 DNA reads TGCAGCGTTGAAGAGGCCGGACAAGTACAGTACTTC. It is translated as CSVEEAGQVQYF.

The CDR3 coding sequence is TGTGCCAGCTCCCCGGGTGGCGACAGGAGCAATCAGCCCCAGCATTTT. Protein: CASSPGGDRSNQPQHF. The chain joins TRBV18 to TRBJ1-5, with D perhaps matching TRBD1 (6 bases). V dropped 6 bases and J dropped 1 base, with 16 bases sitting between them. The germline V gene has CDR1 KGHSH and CDR2 LQKENI. CDR3 length equals 16 residues.

The chain is built from TRBV7-9 and TRBJ2-7; 11 bases fit TRBD2. Germline values: CDR1 SEHNR, CDR2 FQNEAQ (reference sequence). CDR3 length: 14 amino acids. The junction had 7 bases not matched to a gene; V was cut back by 6 bases and J by 6 bases. CDR3 residues: CASRNSGRGSEQYF. The CDR3 DNA is TGTGCCAGCAGAAATAGCGGGAGGGGGAGCGAGCAGTACTTC.

V and J are TRBV6-5 and TRBJ2-1, with TRBD2 identical over 7 bases. The CDR3 length is 15 residues. J lost 8 bases, V lost 6 bases, and 13 bases had no gene match. Per the germline V gene, CDR1 is MNHEY and CDR2 is SVGAGI. For the CDR3, the DNA is TGTGCCAGCAGAGACCGAGGCGGGAGTCTCGATGAGCAGTTCTTC. This translates into CASRDRGGSLDEQFF.